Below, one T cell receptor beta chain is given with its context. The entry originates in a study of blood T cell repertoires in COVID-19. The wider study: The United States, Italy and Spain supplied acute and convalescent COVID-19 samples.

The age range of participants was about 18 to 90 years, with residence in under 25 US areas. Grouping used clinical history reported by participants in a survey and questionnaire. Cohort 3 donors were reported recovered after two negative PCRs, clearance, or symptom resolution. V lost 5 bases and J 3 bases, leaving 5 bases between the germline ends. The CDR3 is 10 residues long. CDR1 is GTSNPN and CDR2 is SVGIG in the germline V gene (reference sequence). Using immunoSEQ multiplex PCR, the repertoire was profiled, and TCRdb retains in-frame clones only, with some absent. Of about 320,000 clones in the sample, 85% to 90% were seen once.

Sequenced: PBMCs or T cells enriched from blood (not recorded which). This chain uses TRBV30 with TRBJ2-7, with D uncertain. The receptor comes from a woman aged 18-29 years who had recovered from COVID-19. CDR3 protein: CAWAGYEQYF. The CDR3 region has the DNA TGTGCCTGGGCAGGCTACGAGCAGTACTTC.